Below, 7 T cell receptor beta chains from the same sample are listed, as sequenced in a study of blood T cells in healthy people across ages. Through a sample-barcoded 5' primer and a J-beta primer mix, a second PCR was run for about 6 to 11 cycles. MiXCR, run by TCRdb on the 5' RACE reads, gives a single entry per CDR3 protein. The sample includes 1.4 million to 1.5 million distinct CDR3 sequences, 42% of them seen just once. The specimen sequenced was blood. The receptors shown here come from a woman younger than 35 in good health.

This clonotype turned up a few times. The gene calls are TRBV6-1 and TRBJ1-2, with D perhaps TRBD1 (5 bases). Germline lookup yields CDR1 MNHNS and CDR2 SASEGT. Trimming left V 2 bases short and J 5 bases short, with 15 bases between. The CDR3 is made up of 15 amino acids. CDR3 residues: CASSENFGHKYGYTF. Here the CDR3 DNA reads TGTGCCAGCAGTGAAAACTTTGGACACAAATATGGCTACACCTTC.

The V gene is TRBV6-1, the J gene TRBJ2-4, with D possibly matching TRBD2 (5 bases). Trimming took off 5 bases at V and 13 bases at J, with 9 bases between the two ends. Germline values: CDR1 MNHNS, CDR2 SASEGT. The CDR3 spans 10 residues. The CDR3 DNA sequence: TGTGCCAGCAGTCGGGAAAAGCAGTACTTC. This translates into CASSREKQYF.

The chain joins TRBV19 to TRBJ1-5; no clear D. The CDR3 length is 13 residues. The V end lost 3 bases, the J end lost 4 bases, and 7 bases lay between the germline ends. Germline loops: CDR1 LNHDA, CDR2 SQIVND (reference sequence). CDR3 region: CASSIAPNQPQHF. CDR3 sequence (DNA): TGTGCCAGTAGTATCGCACCGAATCAGCCCCAGCATTTT. Based on the CDR3 plus reference TRBV19 and TRBJ1-5, the full variable domain is DGGITQSPKYLFRKEGQNVTLSCEQNLNHDAMYWYRQDPGQGLRLIYYSQIVNDFQKGDIAEGYSVSREKKESFPLTVTSAQKNPTAFYLCASSIAPNQPQHFGDGTRLSIL.

This clonotype was observed a few times. V gene TRBV20-1 combines with J gene TRBJ2-7; maybe TRBD2 (5 bases). Germline lookup yields CDR1 DFQATT and CDR2 SNEGSKA (reference sequence). CDR3 size: 14 residues. Trimming stripped 0 bases from V and 3 bases from J, with 12 bases between. CDR3 DNA: TGCAGTGCTAGAGATTTCGAGGGAGTCTACGAGCAGTACTTC. This translates into CSARDFEGVYEQYF.

V is TRBV21-1 and J is TRBJ2-7; TRBD1 is the table's D call, not checked against the DNA. TRBV21-1 is listed as a pseudogene. The CDR3 has 14 residues. The CDR3 region has the DNA TGTGCCAGCAGCAACCCCCGGGGGGAATACGAGCAGTACTTC. Translation gives CASSNPRGEYEQYF.

In its sample, this clonotype was seen a few times. This chain links TRBV7-2 with TRBJ2-1; 9 bases match TRBD2. V shed 6 bases and J 4 bases; nucleotides not matched to a gene: 7. This CDR3 has 15 residues. Germline CDR1 reads SGHTA; CDR2 reads FQGNSA. CDR3 nucleotides: TGTGCCAGCAGTCCAACTAGCGGGCCGTACAATGAGCAGTTCTTC. Its protein product is CASSPTSGPYNEQFF.

The V and J genes are TRBV21-1 and TRBJ2-3; the table's D call, TRBD2, was not checked against the DNA. TRBV21-1 is marked as a pseudogene. This CDR3 spans 14 amino acids. The CDR3, as DNA: TGTGCCCCCTGGGACTGGCATCGGACAGATACGCAGTATTTT. Translated, it gives CAPWDWHRTDTQYF.